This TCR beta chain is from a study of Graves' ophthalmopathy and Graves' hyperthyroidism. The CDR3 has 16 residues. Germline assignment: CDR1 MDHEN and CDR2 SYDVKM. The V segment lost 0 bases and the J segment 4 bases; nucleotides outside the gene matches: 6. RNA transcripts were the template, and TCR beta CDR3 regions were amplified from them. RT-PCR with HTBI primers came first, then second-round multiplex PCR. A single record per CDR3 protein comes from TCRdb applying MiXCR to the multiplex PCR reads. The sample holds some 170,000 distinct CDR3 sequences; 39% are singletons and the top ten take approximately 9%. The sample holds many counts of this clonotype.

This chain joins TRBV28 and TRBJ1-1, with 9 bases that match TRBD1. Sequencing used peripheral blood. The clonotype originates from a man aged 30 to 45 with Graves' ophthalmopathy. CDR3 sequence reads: CASSLWAGTGSTEAFF. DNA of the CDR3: TGTGCCAGCAGTTTATGGGCCGGGACAGGGAGCACTGAAGCTTTCTTT.